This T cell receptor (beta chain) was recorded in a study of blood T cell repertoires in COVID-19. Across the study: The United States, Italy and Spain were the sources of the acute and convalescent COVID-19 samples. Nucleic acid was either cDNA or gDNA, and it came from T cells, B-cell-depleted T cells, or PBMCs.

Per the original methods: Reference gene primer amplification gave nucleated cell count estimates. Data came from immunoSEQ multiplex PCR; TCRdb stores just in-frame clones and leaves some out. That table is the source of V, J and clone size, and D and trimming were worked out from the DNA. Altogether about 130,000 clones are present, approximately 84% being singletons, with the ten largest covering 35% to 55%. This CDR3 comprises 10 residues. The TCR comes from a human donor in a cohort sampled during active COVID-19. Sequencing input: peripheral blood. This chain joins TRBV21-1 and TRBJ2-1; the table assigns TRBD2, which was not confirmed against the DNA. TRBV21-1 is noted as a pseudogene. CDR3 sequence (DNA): TGTGCCAGCCGGCGGGGGGAGCAGTTCTTC. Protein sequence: CASRRGEQFF.